This T cell receptor beta chain comes out of a study of early T cells in non-severe SARS-CoV-2 infection (dated by TCRdb to the early 2020s). For the study in its entirety: Because TCR sequencing was done on bulk RNA from unsorted whole blood, the alpha and beta chains could not be paired.

The library was prepared using 5' RACE. The sample was run on a NextSeq 500. The TCR library protocol attached unique molecular identifiers to individual cDNA molecules to correct for sequencing error and PCR bias. Sequencing covered both TCR alpha and beta chains, and within each sample the abundances of alpha and beta sequences were tightly co-correlated. The authors processed their data as follows. V gene, J gene and CDR3 annotation of TCR sequences was performed with Decombinator V4. Expanded TCRs were defined as changing significantly between any two time points under a Poisson model with p below 0.0001. Abundances of TCRs were expressed as counts per million after normalisation to the total number of TCRs sequenced in each sample. MAIT TCRs were defined by TRAV1-2 paired with TRAJ12, TRAJ20 or TRAJ33, and iNKT TCRs by TRAV10 paired with TRAJ18. VDJdb, accessed 1 November 2021, was searched for CMV, EBV and SARS-CoV-2 annotated TCRs, with TCRs annotated for multiple antigens excluded. TCRdb trimmed public reads at Q25 via fastp, called clones via MiXCR and kept in-frame beta chains. Entries are consolidated by CDR3 protein sequence, retaining the most common genes and DNA. The V and J calls follow TCRdb's processing rather than the paper's. Present in this sample are tens of thousands of distinct CDR3 sequences, about 10% of which were seen just once. The ten largest clones represent 8.6% of the sample.

What the research found in general, with its limitations: Matching against VDJdb was skewed toward anti-spike CD8 responses, likely underestimated virus-specific expansions, and missed private and CD4 specificities.

CDR1 is given as DFQATT and CDR2 as SNEGSKA, both from the germline V gene (reference sequence). V loses 6 bases, J loses 1 base, and the germline ends lie 15 bases apart. Spanning cysteine to phenylalanine, the CDR3 consists of 14 amino acids. Here the CDR3 DNA is all that survives: 42 bases in frame from base 1. The study was a case-control design nested within a healthcare worker cohort in London, UK, with weekly nasopharyngeal swab PCR tests and blood sampling. Healthcare workers were recruited between 23 and 31 March 2020, during the week of the UK lockdown, and were followed weekly for up to 16 weeks. This clonotype was seen many times. Its antigen target is currently unknown. Base qualities are not at hand, and no much larger clone is one base apart.

The source of this sequence is an adult who was a healthcare worker with PCR-confirmed SARS-CoV-2 infection or an uninfected control (not recorded which). The sequencing sample was made of whole blood. The sequence is built from TRBV20-1 and TRBJ1-1, and perhaps TRBD1 as D gene, on 5 matching bases. This receptor carries the CDR3 CSAYLGVANTEAFF. The DNA reads as follows: TGCAGTGCCTACCTGGGGGTCGCGAACACTGAAGCTTTCTTT.